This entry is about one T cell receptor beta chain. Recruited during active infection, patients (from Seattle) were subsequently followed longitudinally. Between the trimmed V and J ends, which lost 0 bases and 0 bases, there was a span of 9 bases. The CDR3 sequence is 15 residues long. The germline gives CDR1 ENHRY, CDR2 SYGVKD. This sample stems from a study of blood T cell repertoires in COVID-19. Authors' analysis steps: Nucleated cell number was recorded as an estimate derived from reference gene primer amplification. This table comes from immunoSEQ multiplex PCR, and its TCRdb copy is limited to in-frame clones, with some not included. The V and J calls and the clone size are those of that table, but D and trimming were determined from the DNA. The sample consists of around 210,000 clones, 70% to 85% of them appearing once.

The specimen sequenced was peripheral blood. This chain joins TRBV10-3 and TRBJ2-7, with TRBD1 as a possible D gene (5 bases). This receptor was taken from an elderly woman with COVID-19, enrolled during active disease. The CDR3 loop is CAISESQGRSYEQYF. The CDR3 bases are TGTGCCATCAGTGAGTCTCAGGGCCGCTCCTACGAGCAGTACTTC.